The rows below give T cell receptor beta chains drawn from one sample of a study of CD8+CD57+ T cells in acquired aplastic anemia. TCRdb analysed the reads with MiXCR anew, one entry per CDR3 protein. The sample has some 180,000 distinct CDR3 sequences; roughly 60% are singletons. Sample: sorted CD4+, CD8+, or CD8+CD57+ T cells (not recorded which) from PBMCs. These receptors all come from a human donor with aplastic anemia. Both conserved end residues are part of each CDR3.

V | CDR3
TRBV25-1 | CASLGAGYTF
TRBV7-2 | CASSLVGFGDTQYF
TRBV6-1 | CASSEYTEAFF
TRBV2 | CASHEGLAGGYEQYF
TRBV7-2 | CASTGQMNTEAFF
TRBV20-1 | CSARESVVVPDTQYF
TRBV7-2 | CASSSIGRSTDTQYF
TRBV7-2 | CASSLRRRAGEQYF
TRBV19 | CASSPEGGAELNNSPLHF
TRBV20-1 | CSARDLSLEDEQYF
TRBV9 | CARDGNSPLHF
TRBV10-3 | CAITNDRTSGDVGFNEQFF
TRBV7-6 | CASSLQGVAYEQYF
TRBV7-9 | CASSAEQGTHEQYF
TRBV19 | CASVPGQGAEGYTF
TRBV19 | CASREGADTQYF
TRBV4-1 | CASSQLQGLVRFNTF
TRBV10-3 | CAIRGSGGRGDTQYF
TRBV7-6 | CASSLSDSVSYEQYF
TRBV7-2 | CASSLKGQGNEKLFF
TRBV6-1 | CASSEAPGNYGYTF
TRBV4-1 | CASSHTPGTVTDTQYF
TRBV3-1 | CASSLGTGPGGEQYF
TRBV20-1 | CSASLRDLLSGTEAFF
TRBV7-2 | CASSFWTGNYEQYF
TRBV7-9 | CASSLNTVETQYF
TRBV7-8 | CAGGTRGADTQYF
TRBV20-1 | CSARDTGERVPQHF
TRBV2 | CASSGWTVNLEQYF
TRBV7-4 | CASTKQGYNEQFF
TRBV4-1 | CASSQEGARGREGYTF
TRBV10-3 | CAITPGTSGDTQYF
TRBV5-1 | CASSLGRDSYNEQFF
TRBV25-1 | CASSGQALRGTGELFF
TRBV12-3/TRBV12-4 | CASSPHRESEETQYF
TRBV15 | CATKTRASTDTQYF
TRBV5-1 | CASSLNRVYNEQFF
TRBV15 | CATAPGTDSYEQYF
TRBV15 | CATSRDRGVGGNQPQHF
TRBV9 | CASSAGQSSTDTQYF
TRBV5-1 | CASSSGPSSYNEQFF
TRBV5-1 | CASSPRVTEAYEQYF
TRBV6-1 | CATYSPGYSGNTIYF
TRBV7-9 | CASSLALREQETQYF
TRBV15 | CATSRDLQDSTYGYTF
TRBV24-1 | CATSDSRVRDTEAFF